The present entry profiles one TCR beta chain with its context. Its antigen is undetermined. The V gene end was trimmed by 8 bases and the J gene end by 9 bases; junction bases not matched to a gene: 8. The CDR3 sequence is 14 residues long. Germline CDR1 reads MNHEY; CDR2 reads SVGAGI. The record originates from a study of cytomegalovirus exposure and HLA in healthy donors. The donors formed part of the approximately 120-subject validation cohort, distinct from the roughly 620-subject first cohort. The assay was immunoSEQ multiplex PCR, and TCRdb's table has in-frame clones only and misses some. The top ten hold roughly 5.3% of the sample, which has around 65,000 clones, 90% to 95% seen once. General observations from the study: A few CMV-associated chains were confirmed in vitro to be specific for CMV antigens. The investigators catalogued 150 to 200 TCR beta chains as cytomegalovirus-associated.

The sequenced sample was PBMCs. The TCR was taken from a man between 18 and 35 years old in good health and CMV-seropositive. This chain uses TRBV6-5 with TRBJ1-5, with 12 bases matching TRBD1. CDR3 DNA sequence: TGTGCCAGCGGGAACCGGGACAGGGGGCCGCCCCAGCATTTT. Protein product: CASGNRDRGPPQHF.